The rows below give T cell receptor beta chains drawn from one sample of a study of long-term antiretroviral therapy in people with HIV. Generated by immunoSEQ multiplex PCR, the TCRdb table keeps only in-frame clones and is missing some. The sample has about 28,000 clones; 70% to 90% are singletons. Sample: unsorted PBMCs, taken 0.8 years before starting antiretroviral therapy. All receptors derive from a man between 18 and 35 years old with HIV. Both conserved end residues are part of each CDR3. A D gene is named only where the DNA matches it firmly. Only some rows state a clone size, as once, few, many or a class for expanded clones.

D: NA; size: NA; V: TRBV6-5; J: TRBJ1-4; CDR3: CASSPREARGEKLFF; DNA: TGTGCCAGCAGCCCCCGGGAAGCCCGAGGGGAAAAACTGTTTTTT
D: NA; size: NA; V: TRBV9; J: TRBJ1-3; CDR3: CASSAGQTGNTIYF; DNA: TGTGCCAGCAGCGCCGGACAGACCGGAAACACCATATATTTT
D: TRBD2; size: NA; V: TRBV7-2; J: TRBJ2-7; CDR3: CASSSRGGAREQYF; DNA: TGTGCCAGCAGCTCTAGGGGAGGGGCCCGCGAGCAGTACTTC
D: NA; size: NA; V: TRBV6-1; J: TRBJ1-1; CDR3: CASTGPGEGTEAFF; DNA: TGTGCCAGCACTGGCCCGGGGGAGGGCACTGAAGCTTTCTTT
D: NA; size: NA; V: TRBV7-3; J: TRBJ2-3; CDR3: CASSGMGGDTQYF; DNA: TGTGCCAGCAGCGGAATGGGCGGTGATACGCAGTATTTT
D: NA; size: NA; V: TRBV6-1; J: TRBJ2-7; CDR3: CASSVIEPYEQYF; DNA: TGTGCCAGCAGCGTAATAGAGCCCTACGAGCAGTACTTC
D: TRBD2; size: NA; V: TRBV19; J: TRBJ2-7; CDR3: CASSMASGGYEQYF; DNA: TGTGCCAGTAGTATGGCTAGCGGAGGCTACGAGCAGTACTTC
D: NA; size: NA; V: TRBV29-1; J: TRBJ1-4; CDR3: CSVEEREKLFF; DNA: TGCAGCGTTGAAGAGCGGGAAAAACTGTTTTTT
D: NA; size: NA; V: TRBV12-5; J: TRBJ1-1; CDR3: CASGLVPAGWTEAFF; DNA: TGTGCTAGTGGTTTGGTACCCGCAGGGTGGACTGAAGCTTTCTTT
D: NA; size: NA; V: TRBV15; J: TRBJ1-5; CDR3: CATSPDDVNQPQHF; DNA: TGTGCCACCAGCCCTGACGATGTAAATCAGCCCCAGCATTTT
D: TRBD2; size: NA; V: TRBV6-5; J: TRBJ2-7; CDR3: CAAGDSLSYEQYF; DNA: TGTGCCGCGGGGGACTCCCTCTCCTACGAGCAGTACTTC
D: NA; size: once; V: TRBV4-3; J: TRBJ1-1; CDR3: CASSRKNTGNTEAFF; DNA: TGCGCCAGCAGCCGGAAGAATACAGGTAACACTGAAGCTTTCTTT
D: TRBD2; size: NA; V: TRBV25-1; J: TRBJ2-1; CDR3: CASSRLSGINNEQFF; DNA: TGTGCCAGCAGTCGCCTTAGCGGGATTAACAATGAGCAGTTCTTC
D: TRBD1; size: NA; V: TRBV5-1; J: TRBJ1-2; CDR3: CASSVNLGTGLSYTF; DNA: TGCGCCAGCAGCGTGAACTTGGGGACAGGGTTGTCCTACACCTTC
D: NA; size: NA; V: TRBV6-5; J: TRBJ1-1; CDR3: CASSYRGVVNTEAFF; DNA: TGTGCCAGCAGTTACCGGGGGGTGGTGAACACTGAAGCTTTCTTT
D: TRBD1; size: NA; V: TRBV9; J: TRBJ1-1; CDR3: CASSFTGADTEAFF; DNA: TGTGCCAGCAGCTTTACAGGGGCAGACACTGAAGCTTTCTTT
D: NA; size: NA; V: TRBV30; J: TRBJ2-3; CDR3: CAWSPTTASTDTQYF; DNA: TGTGCCTGGAGTCCTACGACAGCTAGCACAGATACGCAGTATTTT
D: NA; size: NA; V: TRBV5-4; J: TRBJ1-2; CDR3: CASTTEKGYTF; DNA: TGTGCCAGCACCACCGAAAAGGGCTACACCTTC
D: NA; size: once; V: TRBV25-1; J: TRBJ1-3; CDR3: CASSGKLGQDGNTIYF; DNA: TGTGCCAGCAGTGGGAAGTTGGGGCAGGACGGAAACACCATATATTTT
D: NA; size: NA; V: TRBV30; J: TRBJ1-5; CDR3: CAWSRSGDGQPQHF; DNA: TGTGCCTGGAGTCGCTCAGGGGATGGTCAGCCCCAGCATTTT
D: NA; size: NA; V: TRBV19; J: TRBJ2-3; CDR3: CASSTGVTDTQYF; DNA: TGTGCCAGTAGTACCGGGGTCACAGATACGCAGTATTTT
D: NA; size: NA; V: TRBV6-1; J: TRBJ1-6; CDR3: CASSERVPYNSPLHF; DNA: TGTGCCAGCAGTGAAAGGGTCCCCTATAATTCACCCCTCCACTTT
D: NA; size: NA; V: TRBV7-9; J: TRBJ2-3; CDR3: CASSSQPGRLNTDTQYF; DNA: TGTGCCAGCAGCTCACAACCTGGGCGGCTAAACACAGATACGCAGTATTTT
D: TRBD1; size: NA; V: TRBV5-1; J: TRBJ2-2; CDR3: CASSLGGTENTGELFF; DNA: TGCGCCAGCAGCTTGGGAGGGACAGAGAACACCGGGGAGCTGTTTTTT
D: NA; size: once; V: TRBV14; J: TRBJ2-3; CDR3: CASSQDTGVDTQYF; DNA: TGTGCCAGCAGCCAAGATACCGGAGTGGATACGCAGTATTTT
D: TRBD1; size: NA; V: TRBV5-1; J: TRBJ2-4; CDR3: CASSPGQGASIQYF; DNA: TGCGCCAGCAGCCCAGGACAGGGGGCAAGCATTCAGTACTTC
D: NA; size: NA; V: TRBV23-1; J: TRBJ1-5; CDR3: CASSQGRQPQHF; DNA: TGCGCCAGCAGTCAGGGGCGGCAGCCCCAGCATTTT
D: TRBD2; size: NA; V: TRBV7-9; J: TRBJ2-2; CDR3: CASSLLSGSNGGELFF; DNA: TGTGCCAGCAGCTTACTGAGCGGGAGTAACGGCGGGGAGCTGTTTTTT
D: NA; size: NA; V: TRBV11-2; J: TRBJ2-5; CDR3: CASSFSSQETQYF; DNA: TGTGCCAGCAGCTTTTCGTCGCAAGAGACCCAGTACTTC
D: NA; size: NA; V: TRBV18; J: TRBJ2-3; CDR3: CASSPAPVTDTQYF; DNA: TGTGCCAGCTCACCCGCCCCGGTCACAGATACGCAGTATTTT
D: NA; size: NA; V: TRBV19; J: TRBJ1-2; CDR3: CATRGQSYGYTF; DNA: TGTGCCACCCGGGGGCAGAGTTATGGCTACACCTTC
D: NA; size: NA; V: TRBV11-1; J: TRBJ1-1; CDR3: CASSQLIPWNTEAFF; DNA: TGTGCCAGCAGCCAATTGATTCCTTGGAACACTGAAGCTTTCTTT
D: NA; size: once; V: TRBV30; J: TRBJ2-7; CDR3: CAWRYGAGEQYF; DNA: TGTGCCTGGAGGTATGGGGCGGGCGAGCAGTACTTC
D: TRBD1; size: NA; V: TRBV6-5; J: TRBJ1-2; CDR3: CASRLTGGAGGYTF; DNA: TGTGCCAGCAGACTTACAGGGGGCGCGGGGGGCTACACCTTC
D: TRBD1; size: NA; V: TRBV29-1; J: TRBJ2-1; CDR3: CSVWSGTGAYNEQFF; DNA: TGCAGCGTTTGGTCCGGGACAGGGGCTTACAATGAGCAGTTCTTC
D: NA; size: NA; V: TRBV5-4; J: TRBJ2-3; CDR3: CASSSPPDTQYF; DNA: TGTGCCAGCAGCTCCCCCCCCGATACGCAGTATTTT
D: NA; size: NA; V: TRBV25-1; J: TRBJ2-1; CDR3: CASTPVAGKGYNEQFF; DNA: TGTGCCAGCACCCCTGTTGCGGGGAAGGGTTACAATGAGCAGTTCTTC
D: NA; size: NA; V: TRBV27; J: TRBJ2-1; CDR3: CASSSQGNEQFF; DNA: TGTGCCAGCAGTTCTCAGGGTAATGAGCAGTTCTTC
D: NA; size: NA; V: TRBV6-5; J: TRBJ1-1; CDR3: CASSTKKSGGAFF; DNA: TGTGCCAGCAGCACCAAAAAGTCGGGGGGGGCTTTCTTT
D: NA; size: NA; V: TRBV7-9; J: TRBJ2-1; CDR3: CASSPTDIQQFF; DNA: TGTGCCAGCAGCCCGACGGACATCCAGCAGTTCTTC